The 27 T cell receptor beta chains reported below all come from one sample, sequenced in a study of blood T cell repertoires in COVID-19 (TCRdb year 2020). The library was generated by the immunoSEQ multiplex PCR assay. This immuneACCESS table, as held by TCRdb, lists in-frame sequences with V and J called but not all clones. Of the missing ones, under half trace to an unresolved V gene in checked studies; the others have no known cause. The sample contains around 25,000 clones, roughly 74% of them found a single time. The ten top clones hold more than 6.5% of the sample. The material sequenced was peripheral blood. These receptors originate from a man in his forties or fifties with COVID-19, enrolled during active disease.

This clone was detected a few times. The gene calls are TRBV28 and TRBJ1-2; D not resolved. The V and J ends lost 6 bases and 8 bases respectively, with 31 bases between them. The V gene's germline CDR1 is MDHEN and CDR2 SYDVKM. The CDR3 has 18 residues. The CDR3, as DNA: TGTGCCAGCAGAAACCAACCTGGCGGGAATCCGTTAAGTGGAGGCTACACCTTC. Its translation: CASRNQPGGNPLSGGYTF.

This chain joins TRBV7-2 and TRBJ1-5, with D perhaps TRBD1 (6 bases). Germline V gene data show CDR1 as SGHTA and CDR2 as FQGNSA. The ends were cut back, 5 bases at V and 4 bases at J, with 9 bases in the middle. This CDR3 region has 13 residues. The CDR3 sequence: CASSTQGNQPQHF. The CDR3 DNA is TGTGCCAGCAGCACACAGGGAAATCAGCCCCAGCATTTT. Full variable domain (outside the CDR3, taken from reference TRBV7-2 and TRBJ1-5): GAGVSQSPSNKVTEKGKDVELRCDPISGHTALYWYRQSLGQGLEFLIYFQGNSAPDKSGLPSDRFSAERTGGSVSTLTIQRTQQEDSAVYLCASSTQGNQPQHFGDGTRLSIL.

V is TRBV12-3 or TRBV12-4 and J is TRBJ1-1, with 7 bases identical to TRBD1. This CDR3 has 13 residues. The V and J ends lost 3 bases and 11 bases, in that order; junction bases with no gene match: 9. CDR3 nucleotides: TGTGCCAGCAGTTTCATTGGGGACAGTGGGGCTTTCTTT. It specifies CASSFIGDSGAFF.

The V gene is TRBV9, the J gene TRBJ1-6; D ambiguous. V was trimmed by 1 base and J by 8 bases, leaving 16 bases between them. The germline V gene has CDR1 SGDLS and CDR2 YYNGEE. This CDR3 is 16 amino acids long. CDR3 in DNA: TGTGCCAGCAGCGTATCCCCTAACGGAGAGGATTCACCCCTCCACTTT. Translation: CASSVSPNGEDSPLHF.

The V and J genes are TRBV5-1 and TRBJ1-6; possibly TRBD1 for D (5 bases). The V end was cut by 2 bases, the J end by 9 bases, with 15 bases between. CDR3 size: 15 residues. CDR1 SGHRS and CDR2 YFSETQ come from the germline V gene. The CDR3: CASSFQGAMGSPLHF. Here the CDR3 DNA reads TGCGCCAGCAGCTTCCAAGGGGCCATGGGTTCACCCCTCCACTTT.

This clone was counted a single time. The J gene is TRBJ2-5, the V gene TRBV11-2, with D perhaps TRBD2 (5 bases). Germline-derived CDR1 and CDR2 are SGHAT and FQNNGV. CDR3 length: 14 amino acids. The V gene lost 0 bases and the J gene lost 5 bases, with 10 bases spanning the gap. The CDR3 DNA reads TGTGCCAGCAGCTTAGATCGAGGAGGTGAGACCCAGTACTTC. Translated, it gives CASSLDRGGETQYF.

The chain couples TRBV2 to TRBJ1-6; D ambiguous. V lost 3 bases, J lost 7 bases, and 13 bases lay in between. Germline V lookup: CDR1 SNHLY, CDR2 FYNNEI. CDR3 length: 15 residues. The CDR3 DNA is TGTGCCAGCAGTGATTTTGCAGGCCCCAATTCACCCCTCCACTTT. This translates into CASSDFAGPNSPLHF.

The chain links TRBV7-8 to TRBJ2-7; the D is unclear. CDR1 SGHVS and CDR2 FQNEAQ come from the germline V gene. Trimming removed 7 bases at V and 0 bases at J, with 13 bases between. The CDR3 extends over 14 amino acids. CDR3 coding DNA: TGTGCCAGCACGATCGACTCTAGCTCCTACGAGCAGTACTTC. Translation gives CASTIDSSSYEQYF.

CDR3 sequence: CSVRVQGMNTEAFF. CDR3 nucleotide sequence: TGCAGCGTTCGAGTCCAGGGAATGAACACTGAAGCTTTCTTT. The gene calls are TRBV29-1 and TRBJ1-1; TRBD1 might be the D (5 bases). V was cut by 5 bases and J by 0 bases, with 13 bases left in between. CDR1 is SQVTM and CDR2 is ANQGSEA in the germline V gene. The CDR3 is 14 residues long.

The chain joins TRBV9 to TRBJ2-1; tentative D call: TRBD1 (5 bases). Trimming left V 2 bases short and J 8 bases short, with 17 bases between. There are 15 residues in the CDR3. Germline-derived CDR1 and CDR2 are SGDLS and YYNGEE. CDR3 residues: CASSVGADSRDEQFF. CDR3 nucleotides: TGTGCCAGCAGCGTTGGGGCAGACTCTAGGGATGAGCAGTTCTTC.

This chain connects TRBV10-3 to TRBJ2-1; tentative D call: TRBD2 (6 bases). Trimming left V 9 bases short and J 6 bases short, with 15 bases between. The germline V gene has CDR1 ENHRY and CDR2 SYGVKD. The CDR3 has 13 amino acids. The CDR3: CAIEPGSGNEQFF. The DNA of the CDR3 is TGTGCCATTGAACCCGGTAGCGGCAATGAGCAGTTCTTC.

The rearrangement joins TRBV4-2 to TRBJ2-2; 8 bases are shared with TRBD2. The V gene end was trimmed by 4 bases and the J gene end by 1 base; junction bases not matched to a gene: 8. The germline V gene encodes CDR1 LGHNA and CDR2 YNFKEQ. CDR3 length: 17 amino acids. CDR3 sequence reads: CASSPRLAGLNTGELFF. The CDR3 region has the DNA TGTGCCAGCAGCCCACGCCTAGCGGGTCTGAACACCGGGGAGCTGTTTTTT.

CDR3 bases: TGTGCCAGCAGTCCCCCCCGTAGCAATCAGCCCCAGCATTTT. It translates to CASSPPRSNQPQHF. V is TRBV28 and J is TRBJ1-5; D gene uncertain. Germline V gene sequence: CDR1 MDHEN, CDR2 SYDVKM. The CDR3 runs 14 residues. The ends were cut back, 5 bases at V and 0 bases at J, with 8 bases in the middle.

This chain links TRBV7-3 with TRBJ2-3, with D hard to call. The CDR3 loop spans 15 amino acids. The germline V and J ends were trimmed by 1 base and 2 bases, with 10 bases remaining between them. Germline loops: CDR1 SGHTA, CDR2 FQGTGA. The CDR3 protein is CASSLMGQVTDTQYF. In DNA form, the CDR3 reads TGTGCCAGCAGCTTAATGGGTCAGGTCACAGATACGCAGTATTTT.

The count of this clone is one. The chain is built from TRBV6-5 and TRBJ1-1; D is possibly TRBD1 (6 bases). Trimming left V 9 bases short and J 1 base short, with 15 bases between. CDR3 length: 14 amino acids. The germline CDR1 and CDR2 sequences are MNHEY and SVGAGI. The CDR3 is CASRSGGANTEAFF. DNA of the CDR3: TGTGCCAGTCGATCGGGGGGGGCGAACACTGAAGCTTTCTTT.

This clone has only a few counts. V gene TRBV4-1 combines with J gene TRBJ1-5, with TRBD1 matching 8 bases. The germline CDR1 and CDR2 sequences are MGHRA and YSYEKL. Trimming cost V 3 bases and J 6 bases; bases outside gene matches: 7. This CDR3 is 15 amino acids long. The CDR3 coding sequence is TGCGCCAGCAGCCAGAGACAGGGGATGCGTCAGCCCCAGCATTTT. Amino acid sequence: CASSQRQGMRQPQHF.

The V call is TRBV5-6, the J call TRBJ1-2; D might be TRBD1 (5 bases). The length of the CDR3 is 13 residues. V was pared by 0 bases and J by 4 bases, with 7 bases between. CDR1 and CDR2 (germline): SGHDT, YYEEEE. The CDR3 region is CASSLDRLYGYTF. CDR3 nucleotides: TGTGCCAGCAGCTTGGACAGGCTCTATGGCTACACCTTC.

The CDR3 DNA is TGTGCCACCAGTGAGGGCGGGGGGGCCAGTGATACGCAGTATTTT. Encoded protein: CATSEGGGASDTQYF. The chain employs TRBV24-1 and TRBJ2-3, with TRBD2 identical over 9 bases. The CDR3 has 15 amino acids. Germline values: CDR1 KGHDR, CDR2 SFDVKD. The V gene end was trimmed by 4 bases and the J gene end by 6 bases; junction bases not matched to a gene: 7.

The chain has TRBV27 and TRBJ1-2; no definite D call. Germline CDR1 reads MNHEY; CDR2 reads SMNVEV (reference sequence). CDR3 length: 13 residues. V lost 6 bases, J lost 1 base, and 9 bases lay in between. The CDR3 sequence: CASRPQDNYGYTF. For the CDR3, the DNA is TGTGCCAGCAGACCGCAGGATAACTATGGCTACACCTTC.

The genes are TRBV29-1 and TRBJ2-1; 7 nucleotides align to TRBD1. This CDR3 contains 13 residues. The V gene's germline CDR1 is SQVTM and CDR2 ANQGSEA. The V gene end was trimmed by 6 bases and the J gene end by 8 bases; junction bases not matched to a gene: 10. CDR3 loop: CSVAQTGKHEQFF. In DNA form, the CDR3 reads TGCAGCGTGGCGCAGACAGGGAAGCATGAGCAGTTCTTC.

This clone was observed a few times. V and J are TRBV3-1 (or the pseudogene TRBV3-2) and TRBJ1-1, with D unclear. The CDR3 is made up of 14 amino acids. In germline, CDR1 is LGHDT, CDR2 YNNKEL (reference sequence). Deletions cut 3 bases from V and 4 bases from J, with 12 bases between. The chain's CDR3 is CASSQRGYGTEAFF. The CDR3 DNA follows: TGTGCCAGCAGCCAGAGAGGGTACGGCACTGAAGCTTTCTTT.

The J gene is TRBJ2-1, the V gene TRBV7-2, with TRBD2 identical over 7 bases. Germline values: CDR1 SGHTA, CDR2 FQGNSA. This CDR3 is 14 amino acids long. J was trimmed by 7 bases and V by 4 bases; bases with no gene match: 7. The CDR3 DNA sequence: TGTGCCAGCAGCTCCCTATGGGGGGGGAATGAGCAGTTCTTC. This codes for CASSSLWGGNEQFF.

V gene TRBV18 combines with J gene TRBJ2-6; possibly TRBD2 for D (5 bases). The germline gives CDR1 KGHSH, CDR2 LQKENI. The CDR3 runs 15 residues. Trimming pared 2 bases from V and 2 bases from J, leaving 7 bases between. CDR3: CASSPSGTGANVLTF. The CDR3 bases are TGTGCCAGCTCACCATCGGGGACTGGGGCCAACGTCCTGACTTTC.

The V gene is TRBV6-5, the J gene TRBJ1-1; the D gene is possibly TRBD1 (5 bases). The CDR3 is 14 residues long. The germline gives CDR1 MNHEY, CDR2 SVGAGI. Trimming left V 2 bases short and J 5 bases short, with 12 bases between. The CDR3 DNA reads as TGTGCCAGCAGTTACGGGGGGATGGGAACTGAAGCTTTCTTT. Its protein is CASSYGGMGTEAFF.

This chain uses TRBV20-1 with TRBJ2-7, with a tentative D call TRBD1 (6 bases). Trimming removed 3 bases at V and 3 bases at J, with 12 bases between. The CDR3 is 13 residues long. CDR1 is DFQATT and CDR2 is SNEGSKA in the germline V gene (reference sequence). CDR3 bases: TGCAGTGCTAGTTGGGACACCAGCTACGAGCAGTACTTC. As protein: CSASWDTSYEQYF.

This clone was picked up a small number of times. The chain combines TRBV7-3 with TRBJ2-2, with 8 bases aligning to TRBD2. Trimming at V came to 1 base and at J to 3 bases, leaving 4 bases not matched to a gene. Germline V gene sequence: CDR1 SGHTA, CDR2 FQGTGA. The CDR3 length is 16 residues. The CDR3 DNA reads as TGTGCCAGCAGCTTAATCGGGGGGGCCCACACCGGGGAGCTGTTTTTT. This gives the protein CASSLIGGAHTGELFF.

V gene TRBV29-1 combines with J gene TRBJ2-7; D might be TRBD2 (5 bases). V was trimmed by 5 bases and J by 1 base, leaving 6 bases between them. The CDR3 spans 11 residues. In germline, CDR1 is SQVTM, CDR2 ANQGSEA. CDR3 sequence reads: CSVTGSYEQYF. CDR3 in DNA: TGCAGCGTTACGGGGTCCTACGAGCAGTACTTC.